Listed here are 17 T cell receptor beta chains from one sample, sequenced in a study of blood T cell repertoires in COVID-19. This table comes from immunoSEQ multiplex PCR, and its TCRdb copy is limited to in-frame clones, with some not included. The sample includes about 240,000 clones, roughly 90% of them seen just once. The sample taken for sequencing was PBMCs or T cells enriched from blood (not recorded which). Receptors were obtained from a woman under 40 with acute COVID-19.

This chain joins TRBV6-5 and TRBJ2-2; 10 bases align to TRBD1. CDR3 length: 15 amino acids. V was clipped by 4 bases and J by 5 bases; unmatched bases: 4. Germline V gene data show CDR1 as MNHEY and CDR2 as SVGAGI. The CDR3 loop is CASSWDRGGTGELFF. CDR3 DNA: TGTGCCAGCAGTTGGGACAGGGGAGGGACCGGGGAGCTGTTTTTT.

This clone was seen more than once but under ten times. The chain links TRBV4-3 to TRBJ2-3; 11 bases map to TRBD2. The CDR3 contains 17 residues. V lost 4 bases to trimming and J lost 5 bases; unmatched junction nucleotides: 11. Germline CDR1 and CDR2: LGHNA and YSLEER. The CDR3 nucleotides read TGCGCCAGCAGCCCTCTTAATAGCGGGGGGGCCAGAGATACGCAGTATTTT. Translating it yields CASSPLNSGGARDTQYF.

The CDR3 protein is CASSPTGVRSVHGYTF. CDR3 nucleotide sequence: TGTGCCAGCAGCCCTACAGGGGTCAGGTCGGTCCATGGCTACACCTTC. The V gene is TRBV7-9, the J gene TRBJ1-2; 7 nucleotides align to TRBD1. The germline gives CDR1 SEHNR, CDR2 FQNEAQ (reference sequence). V lost 5 bases and J lost 6; bases outside the gene matches: 15. The CDR3 covers 16 residues. The variable domain in full, completed from reference TRBV7-9 and TRBJ1-2, reads DTGVSQNPRHKITKRGQNVTFRCDPISEHNRLYWYRQTLGQGPEFLTYFQNEAQLEKSRLLSDRFSAERPKGSFSTLEIQRTEQGDSAMYLCASSPTGVRSVHGYTFGSGTRLTVV.

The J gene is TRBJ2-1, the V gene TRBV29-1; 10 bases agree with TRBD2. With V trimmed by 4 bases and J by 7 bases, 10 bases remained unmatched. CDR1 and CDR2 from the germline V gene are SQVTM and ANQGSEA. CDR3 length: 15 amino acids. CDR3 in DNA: TGCAGCGTTGGGTTTTGGCTAGCGGGGGTGAATGAGCAGTTCTTC. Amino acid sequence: CSVGFWLAGVNEQFF.

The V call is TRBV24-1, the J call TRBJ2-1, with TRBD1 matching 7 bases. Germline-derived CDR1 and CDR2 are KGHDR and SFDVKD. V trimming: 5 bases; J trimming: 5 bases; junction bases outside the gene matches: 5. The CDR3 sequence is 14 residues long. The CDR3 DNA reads TGTGCCACCAGTGCAACAGGGGCCGACAATGAGCAGTTCTTC. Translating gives CATSATGADNEQFF.

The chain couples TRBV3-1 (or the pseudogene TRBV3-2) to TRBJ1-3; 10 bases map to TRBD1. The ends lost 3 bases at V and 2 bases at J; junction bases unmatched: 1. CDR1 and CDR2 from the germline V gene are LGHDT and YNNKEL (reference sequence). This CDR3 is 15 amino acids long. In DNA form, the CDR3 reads TGTGCCAGCAGCCACGGACAGGGGGCTGGAAACACCATATATTTT. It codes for CASSHGQGAGNTIYF.

CDR3 in DNA: TGTGCCAGCAGCTTGGGGACTCGTTGGGAGACCCAGTACTTC. This sequence encodes CASSLGTRWETQYF. The V and J genes are TRBV7-2 and TRBJ2-5; possible D gene TRBD2, 6 bases. The germline V gene has CDR1 SGHTA and CDR2 FQGNSA. The CDR3 covers 14 residues. V was cut by 3 bases and J by 5 bases, with 13 bases left in between.

CDR3 region: CASSSLLAGDQETQYF. The CDR3 DNA reads TGTGCCAGCAGCTCTCTACTAGCGGGGGACCAAGAGACCCAGTACTTC. The rearrangement joins TRBV5-6 to TRBJ2-5; 11 bases map to TRBD2. The CDR3 extends over 16 amino acids. Germline V gene data show CDR1 as SGHDT and CDR2 as YYEEEE. Germline trimming cut 3 bases from V and 0 bases from J; bases unmatched to any gene: 4.

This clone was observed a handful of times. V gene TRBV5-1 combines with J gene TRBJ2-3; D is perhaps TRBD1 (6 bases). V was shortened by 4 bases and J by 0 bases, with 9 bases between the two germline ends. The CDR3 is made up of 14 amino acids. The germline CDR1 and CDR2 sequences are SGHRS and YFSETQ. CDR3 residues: CASSIGQSTDTQYF. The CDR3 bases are TGCGCCAGCAGCATAGGACAGAGCACAGATACGCAGTATTTT.

CDR3 loop: CASRNRGIASGYTF. CDR3 nucleotide sequence: TGTGCCAGCAGGAACAGGGGAATTGCCTCTGGCTACACCTTC. This chain uses TRBV6-5 with TRBJ1-2; TRBD1 matches at 7 bases. The CDR3 consists of 14 residues. Germline V gives CDR1 MNHEY, CDR2 SVGAGI. V was pared by 6 bases and J by 7 bases, with 11 bases of the junction left unmatched.

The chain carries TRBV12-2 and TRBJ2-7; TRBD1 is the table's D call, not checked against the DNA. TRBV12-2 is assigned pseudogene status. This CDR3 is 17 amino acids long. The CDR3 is CASRPPGQVALVYEQYF. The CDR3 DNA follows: TGTGCAAGTCGCCCCCCGGGACAGGTAGCCCTCGTATACGAGCAGTACTTC.

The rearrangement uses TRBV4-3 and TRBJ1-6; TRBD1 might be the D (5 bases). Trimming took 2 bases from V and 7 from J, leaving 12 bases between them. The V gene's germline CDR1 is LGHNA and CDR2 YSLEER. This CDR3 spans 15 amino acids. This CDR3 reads CASSQQGLRNSPLHF. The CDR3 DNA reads TGCGCCAGCAGCCAACAGGGTCTCCGGAATTCACCCCTCCACTTT.

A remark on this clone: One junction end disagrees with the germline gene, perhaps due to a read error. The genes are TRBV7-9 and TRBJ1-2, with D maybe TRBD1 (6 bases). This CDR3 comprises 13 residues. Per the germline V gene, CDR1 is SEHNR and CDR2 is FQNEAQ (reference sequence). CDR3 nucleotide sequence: TGTGCCAGCACCTTACCCCAGGGGAATGGCTACACCTTC. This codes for CASTLPQGNGYTF.

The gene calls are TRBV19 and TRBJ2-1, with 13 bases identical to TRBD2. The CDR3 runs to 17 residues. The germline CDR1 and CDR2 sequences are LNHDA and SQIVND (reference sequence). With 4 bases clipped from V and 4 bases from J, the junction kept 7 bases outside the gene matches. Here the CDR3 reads CASSTTGLAGEYNEQFF. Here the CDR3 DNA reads TGTGCCAGTAGTACGACAGGACTAGCGGGGGAGTACAATGAGCAGTTCTTC.

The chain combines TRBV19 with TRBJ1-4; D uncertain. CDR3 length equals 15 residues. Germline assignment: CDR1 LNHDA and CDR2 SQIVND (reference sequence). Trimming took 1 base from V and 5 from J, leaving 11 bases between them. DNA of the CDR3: TGTGCCAGTAGTATAGTGTACAGCCAAAATGAAAAACTGTTTTTT. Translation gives CASSIVYSQNEKLFF.

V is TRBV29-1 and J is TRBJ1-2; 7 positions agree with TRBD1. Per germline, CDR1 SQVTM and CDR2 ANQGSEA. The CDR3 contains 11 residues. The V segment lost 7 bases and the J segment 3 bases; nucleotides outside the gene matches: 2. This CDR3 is CSGGTDYGYTF. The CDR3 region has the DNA TGCAGCGGGGGGACAGACTATGGCTACACCTTC.

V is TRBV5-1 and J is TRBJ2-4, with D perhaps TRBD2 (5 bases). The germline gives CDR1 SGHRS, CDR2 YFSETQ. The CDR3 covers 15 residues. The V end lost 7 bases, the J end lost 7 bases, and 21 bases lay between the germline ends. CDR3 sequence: CASQLASGLKNIQYF. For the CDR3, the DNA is TGCGCCAGCCAGCTTGCTTCAGGACTGAAGAACATTCAGTACTTC.